What follows are 6 T cell receptor beta chains derived from one specimen sequenced in a study of OX40 agonist ivuxolimab in advanced cancers. Clones were sequenced by immunoSEQ multiplex PCR, and TCRdb holds only the in-frame ones, with some missing. The sample has approximately 68,000 clones; roughly nine tenths are singletons. Sequenced material: CD4+ or CD8+ T cells sorted from blood, taken in a trial of the OX40 agonist ivuxolimab. The source of these receptors is an adult with an advanced solid tumor such as melanoma, head and neck, liver or kidney cancer.

The chain has TRBV6-1 and TRBJ2-5, with 9 nucleotides matching TRBD2. V lost 2 bases, J lost 5 bases, and 6 bases stayed unmatched. The CDR3 is 15 amino acids. Germline CDR1 reads MNHNS; CDR2 reads SASEGT. The CDR3 nucleotides read TGTGCCAGCAGTGAAATTAGCGGGAGCGTGGAGACCCAGTACTTC. As protein: CASSEISGSVETQYF.

The chain carries TRBV7-9 and TRBJ1-5; TRBD1 is a possible D gene (5 bases). V dropped 4 bases and J dropped 0 bases, with 10 bases sitting between them. The germline gives CDR1 SEHNR, CDR2 FQNEAQ (reference sequence). The CDR3 spans 15 residues. The CDR3 loop reads CASSSWDVSNQPQHF. The CDR3, as DNA: TGTGCCAGCAGCTCCTGGGACGTTAGCAATCAGCCCCAGCATTTT.

The chain couples TRBV20-1 to TRBJ2-3, with D unclear. The V end was cut by 6 bases, the J end by 5 bases, with 6 bases between. The germline CDR1 and CDR2 sequences are DFQATT and SNEGSKA (reference sequence). The length of the CDR3 is 10 residues. The CDR3 DNA reads TGCAGTGCCCTGGGAGATACGCAGTATTTT. Protein sequence: CSALGDTQYF.

This clone was found once. The chain is built from TRBV9 and TRBJ2-7, with TRBD1 identical over 10 bases. Trimming cost V 3 bases and J 3 bases; bases outside gene matches: 6. The germline CDR1 and CDR2 sequences are SGDLS and YYNGEE. This CDR3 comprises 15 residues. CDR3 region: CASSAKTGGNYEQYF. CDR3 nucleotides: TGTGCCAGCAGCGCAAAGACAGGGGGCAACTACGAGCAGTACTTC.

The CDR3 sequence is CASSYEGWQPQHF. CDR3 bases: TGTGCCAGCAGTTATGAAGGTTGGCAGCCCCAGCATTTT. The chain joins TRBV6-1 to TRBJ1-5; D gene unclear. Germline V gene data show CDR1 as MNHNS and CDR2 as SASEGT. V was trimmed by 5 bases and J by 7 bases, leaving 12 bases between them. The CDR3 covers 13 residues.

V is TRBV19 and J is TRBJ2-2; D unresolved. The germline V gene has CDR1 LNHDA and CDR2 SQIVND (reference sequence). The CDR3 loop spans 14 amino acids. V was pared by 7 bases and J by 0 bases, with 9 bases between. The CDR3 DNA reads TGTGCCAGTAACCATAGGACGAACACCGGGGAGCTGTTTTTT. Protein: CASNHRTNTGELFF.